The clone carrying this T cell receptor beta chain was counted ten times or more. Its specificity is not known. TCRdb reprocessed the 5' RACE reads with MiXCR, giving one entry per CDR3 protein. The sample includes 350,000 to 450,000 distinct CDR3 sequences, around 14% seen only once; the top ten take about 22%. This specimen belongs to a study of T-cell memory formation after mild COVID-19. The wider study: Clusters of TCRs were largely donor specific.

V was clipped by 0 bases and J by 4 bases, with 18 bases between them. The CDR3 spans 17 residues. Regarding the study as a whole: CD4+ contracting clones were found mainly in CM and EM, and CD8+ ones in EMRA. Certain responding clones were present in pre-infection memory, suggesting participation of cross-reactive memory. Nothing confirmed that second-wave clones peaking on day 37 were specific for SARS-CoV-2.

This receptor was identified in a man younger than 30 who had mild COVID-19 (a few samples of this study predate the infection). Cell type and time point are not known. The sequenced sample was PBMCs or a T cell subset sorted from them (not recorded which). The genes are TRBV23-1 and TRBJ1-2; tentative D call: TRBD1 (6 bases). TRBV23-1 falls under the ORF class, with uncertain function. The CDR3 protein is CASSQSGPEDSLYGYTF. CDR3 nucleotides: TGCGCCAGCAGTCAATCGGGGCCGGAGGACAGCCTCTATGGCTACACCTTC.